This TCR beta chain originates from a study of blood T cell repertoires in COVID-19. The overall study: Researchers got acute and convalescent COVID-19 samples from the United States, Italy and Spain.

This CDR3 is built from 16 residues. V lost 0 bases to trimming and J lost 7 bases; unmatched junction nucleotides: 3. Germline-derived CDR1 and CDR2 are SNHLY and FYNNEI. The repertoire was sequenced with immunoSEQ multiplex PCR; TCRdb's copy has only in-frame clones and lacks some. The sample has roughly 140,000 clones, 80% to 90% seen once; the top ten hold around 3.5%. The clonotype was recovered from a man between 70 and 80 years old with acute or convalescent COVID-19. This rearrangement joins TRBV2 to TRBJ2-1, with TRBD2 identical over 13 bases. Material for sequencing was peripheral blood. CDR3 DNA sequence: TGTGCCAGCAGTGAAGCCGGGACTAGCGGGAAGAATGAGCAGTTCTTC. It encodes CASSEAGTSGKNEQFF.